Included here is one T cell receptor (beta chain) sequence, with context. Which antigen it targets is not known. Per-nucleotide qualities are absent, and no much larger clonotype sits a single base away. This record comes from a study of blood T cell repertoires in COVID-19 (dated by TCRdb to between 2020 and 2021). Broadly, across the study: The collaborator samples originated in the United States, Italy and Spain and spanned the acute and convalescent phases of COVID-19. The prospective study material was composed of cDNA or gDNA derived from T cells, B-cell-depleted T cells, or PBMCs. The dataset comprised deeply sampled blood TCRbeta repertoires from subjects exposed to, actively infected with, or recovered from COVID-19. A freely available public database, intended as a resource for researchers studying the immune response to SARS-CoV-2, is where the repertoires were released. Samples came from the ongoing ImmuneRACE study (first 160 participants) plus 1,254 subjects from 6 global collaborators. The sample metadata nearly always contained a de-identified subject ID, COVID-19 status, age in years and sex. Where available, HLA class I and class II types were taken from metadata supplied by the sample provider and were not determined by assay-based typing.

One collaborating source in Seattle enrolled patients during active infection and followed them longitudinally through the course of disease. The collaborating institutions used their own protocols to collect whole blood in K2EDTA tubes. For TCRbeta analysis, collaborators shipped samples in one of three forms: frozen whole blood, isolated PBMCs, or DNA extracted from either of those sample types. Study-level results and caveats: The amount of clinical and demographic metadata varied by source and participant and was provided uncurated.

TCRbeta CDR3 regions were amplified from genomic DNA by means of the immunoSEQ Assay, a bias-controlled multiplex PCR. Processing in the source paper ran as follows. Within the assay, amplification of reference gene primers was used to estimate how many nucleated cells each sample contained. To quantify the absolute abundance of each unique TCRbeta CDR3 rearrangement, sequence reads were collapsed and filtered. For each sample, productive Simpson clonality was calculated by taking the square root of Simpson's diversity index across productive rearrangements. TCRdb took this table from immuneACCESS and kept in-frame rearrangements with V and J called. Such tables lack part of the clones; where checked against another copy, unresolved V genes explain under half of the gap, and the rest is unexplained. The V and J calls and clone size were taken over from that table, and D and trimming were inferred from the DNA. The sample table records some 370,000 clones; 87% of these occur just once. The top ten constitute under 11% of the sample.

Material: peripheral blood. The receptor was isolated from a woman younger than 45 with COVID-19, enrolled during active disease.

Read as DNA, the sequence is TGTGCCAGCAGCTTAGCGCTCGGGGAGTACGGGGAGCTGTTTTTT. Its protein product is CASSLALGEYGELFF. The chain was built from TRBV7-2 and TRBJ2-2; tentative D gene TRBD2, with 5 bases matching. V lost 0 bases and J lost 7 bases; the stretch between them is 12 bases long. The CDR1 and CDR2 encoded by the germline V gene are SGHTA and FQGNSA. The CDR3 contains 15 residues, cysteine and phenylalanine counted. This entry keeps only the CDR3 DNA: 45 bases, framed from base 1.